The present TCR beta chain was sequenced within a study of OX40 agonist ivuxolimab in advanced cancers. Across the whole study: Partial responses, seen in three patients, involved one hepatocellular carcinoma and two cutaneous melanomas.

Sequencing used immunoSEQ multiplex PCR; TCRdb keeps in-frame clones, though not all of them. The table lists about 47,000 clones, under 90% of them singletons, with approximately 6.1% in the top ten. Details on this clone: Antigen: not known.

Study-wide results and caveats: CD8+ T cells were the subset that, on average, had more expanded clones than CD4+. Some nonresponders additionally presented with little normalized T-cell clonal expansion.

Trimming pared 0 bases from V and 7 bases from J, leaving 10 bases between. Looked up from germline, CDR1 is LNHDA and CDR2 is SQIVND (reference sequence). The CDR3 covers 14 residues. Sample: CD4+ or CD8+ T cells sorted from blood, taken in a trial of the OX40 agonist ivuxolimab. The gene calls are TRBV19 and TRBJ2-1; D is possibly TRBD1 or TRBD2 (5 bases each). This receptor was identified in an adult with an advanced solid tumor such as melanoma, head and neck, liver or kidney cancer. CDR3 nucleotide sequence: TGTGCCAGTAGTATAGATTGGGGGACGAATGAGCAGTTCTTC. Protein: CASSIDWGTNEQFF.